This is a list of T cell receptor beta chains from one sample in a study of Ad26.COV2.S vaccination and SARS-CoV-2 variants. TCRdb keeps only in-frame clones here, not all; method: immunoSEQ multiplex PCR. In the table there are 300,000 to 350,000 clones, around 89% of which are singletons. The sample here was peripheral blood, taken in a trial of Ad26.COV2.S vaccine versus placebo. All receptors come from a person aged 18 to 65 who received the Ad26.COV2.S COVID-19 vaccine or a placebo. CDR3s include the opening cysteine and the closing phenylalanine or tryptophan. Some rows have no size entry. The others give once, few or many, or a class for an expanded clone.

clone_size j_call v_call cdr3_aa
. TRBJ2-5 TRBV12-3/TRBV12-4 CASSLNLGETQYF
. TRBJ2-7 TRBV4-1 CASSPRGTGGVSSYEQYF
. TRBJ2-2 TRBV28 CASSFLAGNTGELFF
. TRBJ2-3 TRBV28 CASSLAGGSTDTQYF
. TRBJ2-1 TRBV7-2 CASSLSSYNEQFF
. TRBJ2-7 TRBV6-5 CASGLGPSYEQYF
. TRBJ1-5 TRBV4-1 CASSQDGRMEQPQHF
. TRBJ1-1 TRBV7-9 CASSLSMGRGTEAFF
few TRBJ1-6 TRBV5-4 CASSLWGNSPLHF
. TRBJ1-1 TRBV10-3 CAISSEQMNTEAFF
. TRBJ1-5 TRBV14 CASSHDADQPQHF
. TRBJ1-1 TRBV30 CAWSTAYRGSTEAFF
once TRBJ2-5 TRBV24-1 CATSDFRDSETQYF
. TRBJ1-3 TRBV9 CASSVLSSGNTIYF
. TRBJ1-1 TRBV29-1 CSGGQGGNTEAFF
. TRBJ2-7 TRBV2 CASRAGTSGGSYEQYF
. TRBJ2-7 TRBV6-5 CASSRRAEYSYEQYF
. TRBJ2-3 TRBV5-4 CASSLAGTSTDTQYF